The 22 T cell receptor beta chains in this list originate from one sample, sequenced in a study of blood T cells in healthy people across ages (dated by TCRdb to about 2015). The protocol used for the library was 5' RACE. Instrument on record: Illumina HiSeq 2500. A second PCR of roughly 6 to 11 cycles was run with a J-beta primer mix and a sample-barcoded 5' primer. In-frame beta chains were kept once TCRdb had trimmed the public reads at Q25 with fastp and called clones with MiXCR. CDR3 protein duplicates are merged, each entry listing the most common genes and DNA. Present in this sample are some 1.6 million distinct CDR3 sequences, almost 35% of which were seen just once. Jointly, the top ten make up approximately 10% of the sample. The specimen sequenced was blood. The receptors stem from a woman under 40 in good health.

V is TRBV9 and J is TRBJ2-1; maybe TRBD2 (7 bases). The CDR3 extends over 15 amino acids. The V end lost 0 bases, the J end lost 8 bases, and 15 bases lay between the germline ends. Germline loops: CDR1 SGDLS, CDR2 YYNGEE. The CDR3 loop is CASSVGRGPRDEQFF. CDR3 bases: TGTGCCAGCAGCGTAGGGCGGGGGCCCCGGGATGAGCAGTTCTTC.

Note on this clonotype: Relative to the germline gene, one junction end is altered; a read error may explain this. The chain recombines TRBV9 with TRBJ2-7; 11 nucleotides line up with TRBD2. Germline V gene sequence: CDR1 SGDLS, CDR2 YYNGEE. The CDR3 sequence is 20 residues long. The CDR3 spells CASSPRGRLAGTTISNEQYF. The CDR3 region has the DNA TGTGCCAGCAGCCCCCGGGGAAGACTAGCGGGGACGACAATCTCCAACGAGCAGTACTTC.

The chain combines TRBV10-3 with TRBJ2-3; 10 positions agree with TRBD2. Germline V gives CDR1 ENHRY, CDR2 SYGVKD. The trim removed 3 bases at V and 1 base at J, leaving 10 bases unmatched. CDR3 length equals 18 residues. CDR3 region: CAISDPSGLAAGTDTQYF. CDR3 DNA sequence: TGTGCCATCAGTGACCCGTCTGGACTAGCGGCGGGCACAGATACGCAGTATTTT.

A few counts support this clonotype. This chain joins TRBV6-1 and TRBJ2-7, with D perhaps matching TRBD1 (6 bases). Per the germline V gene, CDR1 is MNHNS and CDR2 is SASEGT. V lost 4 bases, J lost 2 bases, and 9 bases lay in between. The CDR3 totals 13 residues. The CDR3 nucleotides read TGTGCCAGCAGTGTGGACAGAGCCTACGAGCAGTACTTC. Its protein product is CASSVDRAYEQYF.

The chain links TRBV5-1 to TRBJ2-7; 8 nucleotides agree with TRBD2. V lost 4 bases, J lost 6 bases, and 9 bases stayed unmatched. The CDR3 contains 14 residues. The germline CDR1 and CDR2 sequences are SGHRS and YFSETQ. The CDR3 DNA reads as TGCGCCAGCAGCCCGGGGGGACTAGTATCCGAGCAGTACTTC. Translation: CASSPGGLVSEQYF.

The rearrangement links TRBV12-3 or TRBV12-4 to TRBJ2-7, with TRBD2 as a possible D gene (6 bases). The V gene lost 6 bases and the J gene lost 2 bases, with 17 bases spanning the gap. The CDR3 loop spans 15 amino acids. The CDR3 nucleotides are TGTGCCAGCAGCTATGACGGTGGGGGGACCTACGAGCAGTACTTC. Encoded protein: CASSYDGGGTYEQYF.

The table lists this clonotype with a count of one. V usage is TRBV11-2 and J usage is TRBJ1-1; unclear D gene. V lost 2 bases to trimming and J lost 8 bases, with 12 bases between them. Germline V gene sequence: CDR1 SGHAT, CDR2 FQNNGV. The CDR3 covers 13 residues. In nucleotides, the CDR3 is TGTGCCAGCAGCTTACAGGTCATGCCAGAAGCTTTCTTT. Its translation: CASSLQVMPEAFF.

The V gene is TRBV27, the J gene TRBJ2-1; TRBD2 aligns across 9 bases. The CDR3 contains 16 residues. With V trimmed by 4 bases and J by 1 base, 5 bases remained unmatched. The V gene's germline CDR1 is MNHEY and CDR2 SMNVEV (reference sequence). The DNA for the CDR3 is TGTGCCAGCAGTTCCGCGGGGGGGCGATCCTACAATGAGCAGTTCTTC. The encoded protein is CASSSAGGRSYNEQFF.

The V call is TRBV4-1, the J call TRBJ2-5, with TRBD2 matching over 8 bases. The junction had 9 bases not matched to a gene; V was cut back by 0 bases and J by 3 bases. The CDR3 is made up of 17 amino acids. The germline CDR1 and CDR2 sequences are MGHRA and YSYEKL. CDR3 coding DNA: TGCGCCAGCAGCCAAGATCGGCAGCGGGGGTGGAAAGAGACCCAGTACTTC. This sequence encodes CASSQDRQRGWKETQYF.

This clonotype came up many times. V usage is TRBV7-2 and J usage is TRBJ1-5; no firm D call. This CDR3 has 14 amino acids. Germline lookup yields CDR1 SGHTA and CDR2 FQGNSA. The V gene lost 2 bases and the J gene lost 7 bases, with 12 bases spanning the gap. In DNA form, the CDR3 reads TGTGCCAGCAGCTTAACGGGAGTCGGCCAGCCCCAGCATTTT. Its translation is CASSLTGVGQPQHF.

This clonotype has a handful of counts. The CDR3 bases are TGTGCCAGCAGCTTAGAGGGACAGGCTGCGGGGGGGAAGCATTTT. Translating gives CASSLEGQAAGGKHF. This chain connects TRBV7-2 to TRBJ1-5, with 8 positions matching TRBD1. Germline CDR1 is SGHTA and CDR2 is FQGNSA. V was pared by 1 base and J by 14 bases, with 13 bases of the junction left unmatched. The length of the CDR3 is 15 residues.

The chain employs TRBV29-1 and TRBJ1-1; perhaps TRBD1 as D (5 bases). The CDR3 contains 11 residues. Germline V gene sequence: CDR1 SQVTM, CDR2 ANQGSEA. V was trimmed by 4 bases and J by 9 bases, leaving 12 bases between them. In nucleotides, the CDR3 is TGCAGCGTTGCCAGGGACGGGAAAGCTTTCTTT. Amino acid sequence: CSVARDGKAFF. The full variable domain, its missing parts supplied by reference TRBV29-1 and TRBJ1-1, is SAVISQKPSRDICQRGTSLTIQCQVDSQVTMMFWYRQQPGQSLTLIATANQGSEATYESGFVIDKFPISRPNLTFSTLTVSNMSPEDSSIYLCSVARDGKAFFGQGTRLTVV.

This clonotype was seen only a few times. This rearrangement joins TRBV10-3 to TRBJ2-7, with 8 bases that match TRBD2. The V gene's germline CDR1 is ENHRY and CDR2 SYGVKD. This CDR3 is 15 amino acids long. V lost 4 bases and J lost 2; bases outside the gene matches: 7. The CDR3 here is CAISVTSGTTYEQYF. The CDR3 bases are TGTGCCATCAGTGTCACTAGCGGAACTACCTACGAGCAGTACTTC.

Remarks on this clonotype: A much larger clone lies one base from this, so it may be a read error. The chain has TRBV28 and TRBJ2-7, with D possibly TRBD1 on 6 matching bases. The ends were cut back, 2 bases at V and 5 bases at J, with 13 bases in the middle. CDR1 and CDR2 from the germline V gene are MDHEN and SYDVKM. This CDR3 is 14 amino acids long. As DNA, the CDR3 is TGTGCCAGCAGTTTAGGGGACAATAGGGACGAGCAGTACTTC. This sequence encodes CASSLGDNRDEQYF.

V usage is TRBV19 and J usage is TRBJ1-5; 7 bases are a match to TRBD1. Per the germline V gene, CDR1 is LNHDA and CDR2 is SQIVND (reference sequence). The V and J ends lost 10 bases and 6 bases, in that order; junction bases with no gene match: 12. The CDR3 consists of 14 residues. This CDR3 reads CATSLDRVGQPQHF. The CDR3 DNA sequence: TGTGCCACCTCACTTGACAGGGTGGGTCAGCCCCAGCATTTT.

CDR3 bases: TGTGCCAGCAGTGCTAGCGGGGGGACATACAATGAGCAGTTCTTC. Its translation: CASSASGGTYNEQFF. The chain recombines TRBV12-3 or TRBV12-4 with TRBJ2-1, with 11 bases that match TRBD2. After removal of 5 bases from V and 4 bases from J, the junction contained 4 bases not matched to a gene. The CDR3 has 15 residues.

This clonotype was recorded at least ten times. This chain's CDR3 is CSARAHSGQGRTDTQYF. The CDR3 DNA follows: TGCAGTGCTAGAGCTCATTCGGGACAGGGTCGCACAGATACGCAGTATTTT. The V call is TRBV20-1, the J call TRBJ2-3, with 9 bases matching TRBD1. J was trimmed by 1 base and V by 1 base; bases with no gene match: 9. From germline, CDR1 is DFQATT and CDR2 SNEGSKA (reference sequence). There are 17 residues in the CDR3.

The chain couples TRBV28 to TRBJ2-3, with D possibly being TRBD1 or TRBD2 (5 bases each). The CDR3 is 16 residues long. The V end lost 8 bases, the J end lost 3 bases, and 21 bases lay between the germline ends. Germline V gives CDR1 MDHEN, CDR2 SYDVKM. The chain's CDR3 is CASLSTRGGGTDTQYF. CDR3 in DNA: TGTGCCAGCTTATCTACTAGGGGCGGAGGAACAGATACGCAGTATTTT.

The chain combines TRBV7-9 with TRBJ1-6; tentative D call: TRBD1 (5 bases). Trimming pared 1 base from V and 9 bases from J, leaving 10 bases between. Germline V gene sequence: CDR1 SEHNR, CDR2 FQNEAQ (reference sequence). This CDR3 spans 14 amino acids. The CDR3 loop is CASSLEGVGSPLHF. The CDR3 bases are TGTGCCAGCAGCTTAGAAGGGGTCGGTTCACCCCTCCACTTT.

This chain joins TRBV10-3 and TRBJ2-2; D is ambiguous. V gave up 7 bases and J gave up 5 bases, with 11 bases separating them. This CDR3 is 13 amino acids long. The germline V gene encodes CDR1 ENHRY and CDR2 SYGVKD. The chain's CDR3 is CAITSDGTGELFF. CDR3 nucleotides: TGTGCCATCACTTCAGACGGTACCGGGGAGCTGTTTTTT.

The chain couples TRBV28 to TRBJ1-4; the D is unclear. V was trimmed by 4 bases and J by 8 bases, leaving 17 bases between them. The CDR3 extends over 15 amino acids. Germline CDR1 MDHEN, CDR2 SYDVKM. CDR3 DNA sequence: TGTGCCAGCAGTTCGTTAGACAAAAAAAAGGAAAAACTGTTTTTT. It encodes CASSSLDKKKEKLFF.

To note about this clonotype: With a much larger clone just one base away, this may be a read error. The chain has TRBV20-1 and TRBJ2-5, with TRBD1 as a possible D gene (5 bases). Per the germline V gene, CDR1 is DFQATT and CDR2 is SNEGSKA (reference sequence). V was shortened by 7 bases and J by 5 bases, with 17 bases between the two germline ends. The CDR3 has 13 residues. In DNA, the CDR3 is TGCAGTGTTAGCCAGACAGTTGGGGAGACCCAGTACTTC. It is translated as CSVSQTVGETQYF.